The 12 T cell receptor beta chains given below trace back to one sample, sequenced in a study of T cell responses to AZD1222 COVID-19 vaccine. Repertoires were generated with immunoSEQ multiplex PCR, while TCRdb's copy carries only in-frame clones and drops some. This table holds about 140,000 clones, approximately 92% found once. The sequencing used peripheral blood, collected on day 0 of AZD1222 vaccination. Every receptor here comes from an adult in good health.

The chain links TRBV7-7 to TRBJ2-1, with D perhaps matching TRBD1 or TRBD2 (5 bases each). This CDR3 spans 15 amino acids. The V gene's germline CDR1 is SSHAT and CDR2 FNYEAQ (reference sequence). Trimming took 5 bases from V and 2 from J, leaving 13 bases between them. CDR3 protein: CASSLGTRAYNEQFF. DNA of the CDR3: TGTGCCAGCAGCCTCGGGACGAGAGCCTACAATGAGCAGTTCTTC.

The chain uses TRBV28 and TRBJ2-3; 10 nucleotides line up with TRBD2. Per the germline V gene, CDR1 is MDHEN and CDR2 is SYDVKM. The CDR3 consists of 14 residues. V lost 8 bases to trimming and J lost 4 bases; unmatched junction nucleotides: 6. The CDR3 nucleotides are TGTGCCAGCTGGAGAGCGGGAGGGGCAGATACGCAGTATTTT. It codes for CASWRAGGADTQYF. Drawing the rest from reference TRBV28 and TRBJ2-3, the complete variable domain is DVKVTQSSRYLVKRTGEKVFLECVQDMDHENMFWYRQDPGLGLRLIYFSYDVKMKEKGDIPEGYSVSREKKERFSLILESASTNQTSMYLCASWRAGGADTQYFGPGTRLTVL.

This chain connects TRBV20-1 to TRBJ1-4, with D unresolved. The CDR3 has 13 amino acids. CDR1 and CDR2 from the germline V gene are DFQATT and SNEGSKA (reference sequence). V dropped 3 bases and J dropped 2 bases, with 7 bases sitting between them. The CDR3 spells CSASTETNEKLFF. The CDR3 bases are TGCAGTGCTAGTACAGAGACTAATGAAAAACTGTTTTTT.

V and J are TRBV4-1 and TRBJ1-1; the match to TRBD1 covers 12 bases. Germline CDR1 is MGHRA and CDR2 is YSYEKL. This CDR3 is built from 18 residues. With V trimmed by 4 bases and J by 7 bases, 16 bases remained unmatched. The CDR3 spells CASSLGPGTGGAFVEAFF. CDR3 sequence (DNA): TGCGCCAGCAGCCTCGGTCCCGGGACAGGGGGCGCGTTTGTTGAAGCTTTCTTT.

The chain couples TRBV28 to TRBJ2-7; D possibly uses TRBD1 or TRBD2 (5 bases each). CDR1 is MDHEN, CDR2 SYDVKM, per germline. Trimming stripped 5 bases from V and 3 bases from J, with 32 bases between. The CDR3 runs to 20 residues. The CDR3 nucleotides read TGTGCCAGCAGTCTGGGGCGGGCCGGGAACGGACCGAAGAGCTTCTACGAGCAGTACTTC. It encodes CASSLGRAGNGPKSFYEQYF.

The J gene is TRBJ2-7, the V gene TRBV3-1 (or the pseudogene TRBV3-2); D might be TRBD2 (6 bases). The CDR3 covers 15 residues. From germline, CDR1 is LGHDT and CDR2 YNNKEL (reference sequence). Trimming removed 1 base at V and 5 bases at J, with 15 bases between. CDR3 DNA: TGTGCCAGCAGCCAAGGACGCGGGGTGAAGGACGAGCAGTACTTC. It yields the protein CASSQGRGVKDEQYF.

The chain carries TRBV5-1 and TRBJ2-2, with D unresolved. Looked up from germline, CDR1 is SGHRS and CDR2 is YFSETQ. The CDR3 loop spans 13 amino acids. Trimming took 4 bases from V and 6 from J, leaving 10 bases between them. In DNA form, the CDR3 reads TGCGCCAGCAGCACGGAACTTGCCGGGGAGCTGTTTTTT. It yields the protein CASSTELAGELFF.

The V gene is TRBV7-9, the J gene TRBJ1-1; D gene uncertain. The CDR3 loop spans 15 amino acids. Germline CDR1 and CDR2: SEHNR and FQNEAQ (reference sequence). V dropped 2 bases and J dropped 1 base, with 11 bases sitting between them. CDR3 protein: CASSLIVGPNTEAFF. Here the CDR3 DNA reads TGTGCCAGCAGCTTAATTGTCGGGCCGAACACTGAAGCTTTCTTT.

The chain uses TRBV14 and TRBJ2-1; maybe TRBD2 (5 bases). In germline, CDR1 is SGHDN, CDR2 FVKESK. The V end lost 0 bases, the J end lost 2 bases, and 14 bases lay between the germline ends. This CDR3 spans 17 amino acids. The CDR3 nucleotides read TGTGCCAGCAGCCAAGATCGGGTAGCGTTCACCTACAATGAGCAGTTCTTC. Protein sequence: CASSQDRVAFTYNEQFF.

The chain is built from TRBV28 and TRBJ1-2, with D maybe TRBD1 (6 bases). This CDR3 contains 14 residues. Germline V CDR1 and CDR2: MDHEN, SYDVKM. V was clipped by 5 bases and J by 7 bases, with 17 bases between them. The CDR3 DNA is TGTGCCAGCAGTACGACTCCTTCAGGGGTTGGCTACACCTTC. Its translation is CASSTTPSGVGYTF.

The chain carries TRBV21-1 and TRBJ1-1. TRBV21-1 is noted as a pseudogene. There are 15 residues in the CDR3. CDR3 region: CASSFLLTVNTEAFF. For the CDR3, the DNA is TGTGCCAGCAGTTTCCTCTTGACTGTGAACACTGAAGCTTTCTTT.

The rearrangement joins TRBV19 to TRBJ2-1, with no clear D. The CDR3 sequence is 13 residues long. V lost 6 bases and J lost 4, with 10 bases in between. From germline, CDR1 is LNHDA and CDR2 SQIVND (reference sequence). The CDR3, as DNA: TGTGCCAGTAGCGGGCCATTTTACAATGAGCAGTTCTTC. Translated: CASSGPFYNEQFF.